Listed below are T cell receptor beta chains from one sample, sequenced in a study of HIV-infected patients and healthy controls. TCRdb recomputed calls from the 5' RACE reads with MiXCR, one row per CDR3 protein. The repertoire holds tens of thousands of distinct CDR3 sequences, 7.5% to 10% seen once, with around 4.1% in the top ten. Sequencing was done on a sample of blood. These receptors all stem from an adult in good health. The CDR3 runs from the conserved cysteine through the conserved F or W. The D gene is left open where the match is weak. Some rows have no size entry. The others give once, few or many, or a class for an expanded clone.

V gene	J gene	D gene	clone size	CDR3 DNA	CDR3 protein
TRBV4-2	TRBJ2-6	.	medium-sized	TGTGCCAGCAGCCAAGACAGGGGATCTGGGGCCAACGTCCTGACTTTC	CASSQDRGSGANVLTF
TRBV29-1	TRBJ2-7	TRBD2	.	TGCAGCGTTGTCGAGCGGGGGCCCGGGGACGAGCAGTACTTC	CSVVERGPGDEQYF
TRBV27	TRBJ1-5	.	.	TGTGCCAGCGGGGATCGCGGTCAGCCCCAGCATTTT	CASGDRGQPQHF
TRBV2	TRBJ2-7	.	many	TGTGCCAGCAGTTGGGGACGGAGCTACGAGCAGTACTTC	CASSWGRSYEQYF
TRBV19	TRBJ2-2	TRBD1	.	TGTGCCAGTAGTACGCCAGGGGGTAGGACCGGGGAGCTGTTTTTT	CASSTPGGRTGELFF
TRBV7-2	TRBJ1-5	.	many	TGTGCCAGCAGCTCCCAACAGGGAGAGCCCCAGCATTTT	CASSSQQGEPQHF
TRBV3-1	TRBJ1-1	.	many	TGTGCCAGCAGCCAAGTAGGCTACACTGAAGCTTTCTTT	CASSQVGYTEAFF
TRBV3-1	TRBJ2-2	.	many	TGTGCCAGCCTTGCAAATTCCGGGGAGCTGTTTTTT	CASLANSGELFF
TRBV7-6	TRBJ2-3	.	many	TGTGCCAGCAGCTTATTGGCCAGGAAGACTCCAGATACGCAGTATTTT	CASSLLARKTPDTQYF
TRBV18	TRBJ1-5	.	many	TGTGCCAGCTCACCATTAGTAAGAGGATCCACGCAGCCCCAGCATTTT	CASSPLVRGSTQPQHF
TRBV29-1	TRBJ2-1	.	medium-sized	TGCAGCGGACGACAGGTCCCTTTTTACAATGAGCAGTTCTTC	CSGRQVPFYNEQFF
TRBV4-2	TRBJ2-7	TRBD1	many	TGTGCCAGCAGCCACCGGACAGGGAGCTCCTACGAGCAGTACTTC	CASSHRTGSSYEQYF
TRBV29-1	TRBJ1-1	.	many	TGCAGCGTTGGCGCCAGGGTCACTGAAGCTTTCTTT	CSVGARVTEAFF
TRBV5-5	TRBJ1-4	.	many	TGTGCCAGCAGCCGTGGCCGGGGGCCCCCAGATGAAAAACTGTTTTTT	CASSRGRGPPDEKLFF
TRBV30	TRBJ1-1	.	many	TGTGCCTGGAGTGTAAGGCATCAGGTCTTCCCGAACACTGAAGCTTTCTTT	CAWSVRHQVFPNTEAFF
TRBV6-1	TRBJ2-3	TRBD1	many	TGTGCCAGCAGTGTATCCAGGACAGGGGTGGTCCCAGATACGCAGTATTTT	CASSVSRTGVVPDTQYF
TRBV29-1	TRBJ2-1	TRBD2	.	TGCAGCGCCCGACTAGCGGGGGCCTTGGCGCAGTTCTTC	CSARLAGALAQFF
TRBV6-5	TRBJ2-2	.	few	TGTGCCAGCAGTTCAGGTTACCTCCTCACCGGGGAGCTGTTTTTT	CASSSGYLLTGELFF
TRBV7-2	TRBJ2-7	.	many	TGTGCCAGCAGCTTAGTTGGGGTCGCTCGGGAGCAGTACTTC	CASSLVGVAREQYF
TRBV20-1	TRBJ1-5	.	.	TGCAGTGCTAGACCTGGGAGGGGTCCAGGGCAGCCCCAGCATTTT	CSARPGRGPGQPQHF
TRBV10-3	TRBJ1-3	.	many	TGTGCCATCAGGCCCAGAGGGACAACTGGAAACACCATATATTTT	CAIRPRGTTGNTIYF
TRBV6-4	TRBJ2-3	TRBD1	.	TGTGCCAGCAGCCCCATGACAGGGGGCGCAGATACGCAGTATTTT	CASSPMTGGADTQYF
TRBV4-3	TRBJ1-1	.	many	TGCGCCAGCAGCCGGAACAGGGTAAACACTGAAGCTTTCTTT	CASSRNRVNTEAFF
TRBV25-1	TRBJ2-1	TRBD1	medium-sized	TGTGCCAGCTTGGGGACAGGGCTCTACAATGAGCAGTTCTTC	CASLGTGLYNEQFF
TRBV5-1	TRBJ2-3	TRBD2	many	TGCGCCAGCAGCCCAACGGGGGGAGCCGATACGCAGTATTTT	CASSPTGGADTQYF
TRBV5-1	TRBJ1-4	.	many	TGCGCCAGCAGCCGGCTGGACTCGGTTAATGAAAAACTGTTTTTT	CASSRLDSVNEKLFF
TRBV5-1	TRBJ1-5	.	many	TGCGCCAGCAGCGTATCAGGGGATCAGCCCCAGCATTTT	CASSVSGDQPQHF
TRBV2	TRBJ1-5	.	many	TGTGCCAGCAGTGAAGAGGGGGCCCAGCATTTT	CASSEEGAQHF
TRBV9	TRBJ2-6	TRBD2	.	TGTGCCAGCAGCGTTTACGGGACTAGCCATAACTCTGGGGCCAACGTCCTGACTTTC	CASSVYGTSHNSGANVLTF
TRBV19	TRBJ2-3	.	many	TGTGCCAGTACTCAAGCGGGCCGCACAGATACGCAGTATTTT	CASTQAGRTDTQYF
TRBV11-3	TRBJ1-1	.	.	TGTGCCAGCAGCTTAGATCCAAAAGCCGGGACCGAAGCTTTCTTT	CASSLDPKAGTEAFF
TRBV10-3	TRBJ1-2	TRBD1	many	TGTGCCATCAGTGGGGACAGGGGTCATGGCTACACCTTC	CAISGDRGHGYTF
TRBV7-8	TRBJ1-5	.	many	TGTGCCAGCAGCTTGGGTGGTGATCAGCCCCAGCATTTT	CASSLGGDQPQHF
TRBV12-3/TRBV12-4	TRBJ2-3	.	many	TGTGCCAGCAGTTTTGGTGGGGGCACAGATACGCAGTATTTT	CASSFGGGTDTQYF
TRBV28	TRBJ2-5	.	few	TGTGCCAGCAGACCCGACGGCCGGAAAGAGACCCAGTACTTC	CASRPDGRKETQYF
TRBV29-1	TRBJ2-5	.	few	TGCAGCGTTGAGAAGCCAGGTCGGGAGACCCAGTACTTC	CSVEKPGRETQYF
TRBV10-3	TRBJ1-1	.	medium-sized	TGTGCCATCAGTGAGTCGGCGCAGGGAACGAACACTGAAGCTTTCTTT	CAISESAQGTNTEAFF
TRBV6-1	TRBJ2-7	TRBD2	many	TGTGCCAGCAGACTCACTACTAGCGTGGTACAGCAGTACTTC	CASRLTTSVVQQYF
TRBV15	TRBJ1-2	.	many	TGTGCCACCAGCAGAGATGCGGTAGGAAATACTAACTATGGCTACACCTTC	CATSRDAVGNTNYGYTF
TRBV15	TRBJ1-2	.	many	TGTGCCACCAGCAGAGAAGGTGGCGGCTATGGCTACACCTTC	CATSREGGGYGYTF
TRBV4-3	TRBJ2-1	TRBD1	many	TGCGCCAGCAGCCGGACGGGACAGTCATCCCATGAGCAGTTCTTC	CASSRTGQSSHEQFF
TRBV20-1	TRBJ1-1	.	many	TGCAGTGCTATGGCTATCGTAGACGCTTTCTTT	CSAMAIVDAFF
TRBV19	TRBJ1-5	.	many	TGTGCCAGTAGTATAGGGACAGAAAATCAGCCCCAGCATTTT	CASSIGTENQPQHF
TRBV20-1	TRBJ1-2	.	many	TGCAGTGAAGGACGGATAAATGGCTACACCTTC	CSEGRINGYTF
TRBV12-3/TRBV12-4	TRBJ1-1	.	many	TGTGCCAGCAGTTTCGGGTGGGAGAACACTGAAGCTTTCTTT	CASSFGWENTEAFF
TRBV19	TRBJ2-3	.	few	TGTGCCAGTAGTCGAAGACCAGATACGCAGTATTTT	CASSRRPDTQYF
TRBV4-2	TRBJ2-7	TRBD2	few	TGTGCCAGCAGCCAAGACCAGGGACTAGCGGGGGCTTACTCCTACGAGCAGTACTTC	CASSQDQGLAGAYSYEQYF
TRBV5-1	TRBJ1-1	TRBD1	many	TGCGCCAGCAGCTCGGACAGGGGAGGGACTGAAGCTTTCTTT	CASSSDRGGTEAFF
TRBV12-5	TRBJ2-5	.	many	TGTGCTAGTTCAGGGGAAGCAGGGGCGATAGGATCTCAGTACTTC	CASSGEAGAIGSQYF
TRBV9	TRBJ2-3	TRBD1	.	TGTGCCAGCAGCGTAGAAGGGACAGGGCGGGATACGCAGTATTTT	CASSVEGTGRDTQYF
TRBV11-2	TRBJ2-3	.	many	TGTGCCAGCAGCCAGGCAGGAACTAGCACAGATACGCAGTATTTT	CASSQAGTSTDTQYF